This entry is about one T cell receptor beta chain. No antigen is known for it. The sample is drawn from a study of OX40 agonist ivuxolimab in advanced cancers. Study as a whole: Ivuxolimab, an antibody acting as an agonist of OX40 (CD134), was used to treat patients. Overall study findings and caveats: The average count of expanded clones was higher among CD8+ T cells than among CD4+. The study observed clonal expansion of CD4+ and CD8+ blood T cells by week 6 at 0.1 to 3.0 mg/kg.

The CDR3 loop spans 16 amino acids. The germline CDR1 and CDR2 sequences are MDHEN and SYDVKM. V was clipped by 6 bases and J by 0 bases; unmatched bases: 8. This table comes from immunoSEQ multiplex PCR, and its TCRdb copy is limited to in-frame clones, with some not included. The data show 50,000 to 75,000 clones, with about 90% seen just once and about 5.6% held by the top ten. Here the sequenced sample was CD4+ or CD8+ T cells sorted from blood, taken in a trial of the OX40 agonist ivuxolimab. The chain uses TRBV28 and TRBJ2-4; TRBD1 agrees at 7 bases. The receptor was derived from an adult with an advanced solid tumor such as melanoma, head and neck, liver or kidney cancer. For the CDR3, the DNA is TGTGCCAGCAGCCCTACAGGGGCGCTAGCCAAAAACATTCAGTACTTC. It specifies CASSPTGALAKNIQYF.